This TCR beta chain originates from a study of T cells in Graves' hyperthyroidism and ophthalmopathy (dated 2019 in TCRdb). Study-wide context: Peripheral blood samples were taken at the time of initial diagnosis, prior to any treatment. Prospective prediction of ophthalmopathy was tested in an independent validation cohort consisting of roughly 19 hyperthyroidism patients and some 16 patients who later progressed to ophthalmopathy. The 100 discovery patients were randomly split 7:3 into training and test sets. Following sampling, methimazole starting at 30 mg daily was given to hyperthyroidism patients, and high-dose intravenous methylprednisolone was given to ophthalmopathy patients. In addition, the study compared T-cell repertoires in thyroid tissue and in blood from several Graves' hyperthyroidism patients. To identify distinguishing TCR V-J signatures, a discovery cohort of 100 or so patients was used, comprising roughly 45 with Graves' ophthalmopathy and around 57 with stable Graves' hyperthyroidism. According to the paper, TCR Vbeta CDR3 sequencing was carried out on 135 peripheral blood samples, which came from 40 to 45 ophthalmopathy, some 73 hyperthyroidism and roughly 17 progressor patients. The paper's findings and limits, for the study overall: Most expanded thyroid clonotypes (frequency above 0.001) were also found in blood, which suggests that blood repertoires may mirror thyroid immune responses. Sample size was not statistically predetermined, and blinding of investigators to group allocation was not performed. During validation, the model predicted progression to ophthalmopathy a median of around 7 months ahead of onset, with more than 55% sensitivity and about 75% specificity. A model built on a 13 V-J signature distinguished ophthalmopathy from stable hyperthyroidism, reaching roughly 88% sensitivity and 81.08% specificity in cross-validation and 80%/75% in testing.

Graves' hyperthyroidism was defined as stable when no progression to ophthalmopathy occurred over 18 months of follow-up. Hyperthyroidism patients were newly diagnosed, with disease duration under 2 months, and aged 18 to 65 years. Any patient with an uncontrolled infection, another autoimmune disease, pregnancy or lactation was excluded. Clinical symptoms, serum thyroxine and TRAb, thyroid ultrasound, and orbital computed tomography formed the basis for the diagnoses. PBMCs were separated from 10 ml of fresh peripheral blood using Ficoll-Paque density gradient centrifugation. Trizol reagent was used to extract total RNA, and RNA quality was then checked on an Agilent 2100 Bioanalyzer. This clonotype was counted only a few times. The antigen it recognizes is unknown. One base away there is no much larger clone; base qualities are not given. Amplification of TCR beta CDR3 regions was carried out from RNA transcripts. A first-round RT-PCR of the TCR CDR3 used the HTBI primer set with the Qiagen OneStep RT-PCR kit. Libraries were constructed in a second round of multiplex PCR, after which size selection and purification were performed. Libraries were sequenced paired-end with 100 bp reads on an Illumina HiSeq2000. Turning to the authors' computational methods: SOAPnuke was used to process the raw data, with reads discarded if the reads contained adapters or uncalled bases, had a mean Phred below 15, or lacked an exact constant-primer or identifier match. High-quality paired reads were merged using COPE v1.2.5, and each unique nucleotide sequence was defined as a clonotype. MiTCR v1.1 was used to align clonotypes to the IMGT TRBV, TRBD and TRBJ reference segments. The analysis was restricted to V-J combinations with a frequency above 0.0001, which together covered 99.2% of the repertoires. A TCS score was defined as the ratio of F50 (clonal expansion) to E x V (chaos), with BLOSUM62-based TCRdist applied between CDR3 peptides within each V-J. Welch's t-statistics and random forest reduced roughly 540 V-J features to 10 to 15, which were used in a naive Bayes classifier (R e1071). The public reads were quality trimmed at Q25 with fastp and then assembled into clones with MiXCR by TCRdb, keeping productive beta chains. Rows matching on CDR3 protein sequence are summarized as one entry with the most common DNA and genes. Here the V and J calls rest on TCRdb's processing, not on the authors' analysis. The sample profile shows some 510,000 distinct CDR3 sequences; under 25% of them were found once. The ten biggest clones cover around a quarter of the sample.

According to the germline V gene, CDR1 reads SGDLS and CDR2 reads YYNGEE. V lost 0 bases and J lost 5 bases, and the count of bases not matched to a germline gene is 7. The CDR3, from cysteine to phenylalanine, totals 15 residues. Left in the record is the CDR3 DNA by itself, 45 bases read in frame from the first base. Sequencing was carried out using blood. This receptor was obtained from a man aged 18-30 years with Graves' hyperthyroidism. In this chain, TRBV9 is recombined with TRBJ2-7, and 8 bases in between align with TRBD2. DNA sequence: TGTGCCAGCAGCGTAGGGTCGGGGGGGCCTGACGAGCAGTACTTC. This encodes CASSVGSGGPDEQYF.